One T cell receptor (beta chain) is described in this entry. The sample comes from a study of patients and donors after allogeneic stem cell transplantation. In germline, CDR1 is MNHEY, CDR2 SVGEGT. The J segment lost 5 bases and the V segment lost 4 bases, leaving 5 bases of the junction unmatched. This CDR3 comprises 14 residues. Using its own MiXCR run on the RT-PCR reads, TCRdb lists one record per CDR3 protein. The repertoire holds a few hundred thousand distinct CDR3 sequences, with around two fifths as singletons. The sequence came from a human donor who was either an allogeneic HSCT recipient or a stem cell or donor lymphocyte infusion donor (not recorded which). It is not recorded whose cells these are; they may come from a transplant donor. The sequencing sample was made of blood, either unsorted or a sorted T cell fraction (not recorded which). The chain joins TRBV6-2 or TRBV6-3 to TRBJ2-4; 7 bases line up with TRBD1. The CDR3 nucleotides read TGTGCCAGCAGTTGGACCGGGACAGAAAACATTCAGTACTTC. Translated: CASSWTGTENIQYF.